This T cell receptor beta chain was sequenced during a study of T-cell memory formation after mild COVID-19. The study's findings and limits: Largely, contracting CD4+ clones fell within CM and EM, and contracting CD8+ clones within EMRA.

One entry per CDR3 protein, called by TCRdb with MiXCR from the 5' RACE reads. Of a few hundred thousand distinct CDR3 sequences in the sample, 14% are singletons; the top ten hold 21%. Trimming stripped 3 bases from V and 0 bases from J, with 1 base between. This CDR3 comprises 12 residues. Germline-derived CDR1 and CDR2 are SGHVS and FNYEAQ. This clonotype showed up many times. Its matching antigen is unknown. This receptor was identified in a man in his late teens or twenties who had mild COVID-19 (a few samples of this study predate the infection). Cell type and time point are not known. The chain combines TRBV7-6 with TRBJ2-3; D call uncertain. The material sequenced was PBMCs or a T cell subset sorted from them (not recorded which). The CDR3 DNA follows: TGTGCCAGCAGCTTTAGCACAGATACGCAGTATTTT. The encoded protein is CASSFSTDTQYF.